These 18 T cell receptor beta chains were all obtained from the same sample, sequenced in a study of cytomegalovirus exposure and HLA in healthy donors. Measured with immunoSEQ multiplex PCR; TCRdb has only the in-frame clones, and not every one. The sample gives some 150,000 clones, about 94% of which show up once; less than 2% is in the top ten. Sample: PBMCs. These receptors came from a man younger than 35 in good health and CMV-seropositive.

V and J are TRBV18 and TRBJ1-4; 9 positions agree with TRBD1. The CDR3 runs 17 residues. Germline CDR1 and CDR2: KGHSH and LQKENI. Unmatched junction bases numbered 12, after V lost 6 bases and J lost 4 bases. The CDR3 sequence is CASSPVGQGRLNEKLFF. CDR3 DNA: TGTGCCAGCTCGCCGGTCGGACAGGGGCGTCTTAATGAAAAACTGTTTTTT.

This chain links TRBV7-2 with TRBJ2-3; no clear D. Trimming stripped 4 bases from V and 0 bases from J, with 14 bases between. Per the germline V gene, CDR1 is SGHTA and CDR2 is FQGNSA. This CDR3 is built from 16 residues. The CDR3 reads CASSSSTVLSTDTQYF. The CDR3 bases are TGTGCCAGCAGCTCCTCTACAGTACTCAGCACAGATACGCAGTATTTT.

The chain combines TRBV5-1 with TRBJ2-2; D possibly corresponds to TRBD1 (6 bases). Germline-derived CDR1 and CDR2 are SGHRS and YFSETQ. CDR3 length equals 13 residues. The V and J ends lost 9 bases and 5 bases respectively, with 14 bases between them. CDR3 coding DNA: TGCGCCATCGCCTTGGGGGCGACCGGGGAGCTGTTTTTT. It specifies CAIALGATGELFF.

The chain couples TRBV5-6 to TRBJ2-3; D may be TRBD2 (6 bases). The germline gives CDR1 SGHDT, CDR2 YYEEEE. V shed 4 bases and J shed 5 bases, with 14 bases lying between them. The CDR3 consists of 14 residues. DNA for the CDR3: TGTGCCAGCAGCCAACGACTAGTAGAAGATACGCAGTATTTT. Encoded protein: CASSQRLVEDTQYF.

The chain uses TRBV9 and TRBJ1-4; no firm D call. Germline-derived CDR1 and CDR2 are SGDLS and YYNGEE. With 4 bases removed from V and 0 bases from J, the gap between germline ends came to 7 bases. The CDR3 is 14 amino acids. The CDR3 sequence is CASSLGSTNEKLFF. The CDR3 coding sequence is TGTGCCAGCAGCCTGGGCTCAACTAATGAAAAACTGTTTTTT.

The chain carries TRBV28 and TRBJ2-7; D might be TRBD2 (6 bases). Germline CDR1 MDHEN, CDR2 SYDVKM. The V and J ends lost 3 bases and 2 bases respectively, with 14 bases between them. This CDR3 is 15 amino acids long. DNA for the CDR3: TGTGCCAGCAGTTTTGGCGCGGAGGGAGCCTACGAGCAGTACTTC. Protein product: CASSFGAEGAYEQYF.

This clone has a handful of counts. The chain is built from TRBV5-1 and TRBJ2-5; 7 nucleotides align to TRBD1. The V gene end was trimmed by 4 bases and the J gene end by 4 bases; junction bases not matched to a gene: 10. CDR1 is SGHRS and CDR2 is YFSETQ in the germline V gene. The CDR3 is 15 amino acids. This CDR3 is CASSTQGSEGETQYF. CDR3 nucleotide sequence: TGCGCCAGCAGCACACAGGGGTCAGAGGGAGAGACCCAGTACTTC.

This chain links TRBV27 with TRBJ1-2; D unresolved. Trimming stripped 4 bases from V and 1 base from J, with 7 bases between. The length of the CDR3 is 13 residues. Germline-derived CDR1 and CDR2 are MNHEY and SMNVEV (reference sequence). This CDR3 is CASSSRLNYGYTF. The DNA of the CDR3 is TGTGCCAGCAGTTCTAGACTTAACTATGGCTACACCTTC.

CDR3 DNA sequence: TGTGCCAGCAGTTTATCAGGGGGCTACACCTTC. Protein product: CASSLSGGYTF. V usage is TRBV28 and J usage is TRBJ1-2, with D possibly matching TRBD1 (5 bases). The CDR3 length is 11 residues. CDR1 and CDR2 from the germline V gene are MDHEN and SYDVKM. V lost 1 base and J 8 bases, leaving 5 bases between the germline ends.

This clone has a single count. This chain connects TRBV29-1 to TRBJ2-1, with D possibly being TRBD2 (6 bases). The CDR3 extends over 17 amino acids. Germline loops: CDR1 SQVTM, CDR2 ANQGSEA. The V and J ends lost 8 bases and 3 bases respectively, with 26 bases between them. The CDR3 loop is CSPMAPSGDGYYNEQFF. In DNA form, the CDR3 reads TGCAGCCCCATGGCCCCCTCGGGAGATGGGTACTACAATGAGCAGTTCTTC.

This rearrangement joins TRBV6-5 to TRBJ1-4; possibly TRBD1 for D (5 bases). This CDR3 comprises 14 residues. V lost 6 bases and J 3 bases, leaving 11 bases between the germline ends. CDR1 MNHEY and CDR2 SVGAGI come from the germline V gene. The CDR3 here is CASRPWGANEKLFF. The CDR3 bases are TGTGCCAGCAGACCATGGGGGGCTAATGAAAAACTGTTTTTT.

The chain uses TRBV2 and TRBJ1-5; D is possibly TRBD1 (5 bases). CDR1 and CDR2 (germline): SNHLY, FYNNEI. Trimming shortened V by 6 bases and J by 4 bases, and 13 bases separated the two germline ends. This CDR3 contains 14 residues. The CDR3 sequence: CASRSLTGNQPQHF. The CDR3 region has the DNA TGTGCCAGCAGGAGTCTTACAGGAAATCAGCCCCAGCATTTT.

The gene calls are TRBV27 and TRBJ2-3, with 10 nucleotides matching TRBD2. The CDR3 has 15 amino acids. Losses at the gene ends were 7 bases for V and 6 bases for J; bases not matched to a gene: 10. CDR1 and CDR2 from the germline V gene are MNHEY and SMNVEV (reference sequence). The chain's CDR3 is CASTGASGSRDTQYF. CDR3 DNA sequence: TGTGCCAGCACCGGGGCTAGCGGGAGTCGGGATACGCAGTATTTT.

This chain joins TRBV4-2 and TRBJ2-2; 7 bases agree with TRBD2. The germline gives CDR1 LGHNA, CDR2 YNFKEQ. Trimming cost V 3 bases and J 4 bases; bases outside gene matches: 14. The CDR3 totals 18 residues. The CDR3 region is CASSHAIRLADSTGELFF. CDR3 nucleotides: TGTGCCAGCAGCCACGCTATACGGCTAGCGGACTCCACCGGGGAGCTGTTTTTT.

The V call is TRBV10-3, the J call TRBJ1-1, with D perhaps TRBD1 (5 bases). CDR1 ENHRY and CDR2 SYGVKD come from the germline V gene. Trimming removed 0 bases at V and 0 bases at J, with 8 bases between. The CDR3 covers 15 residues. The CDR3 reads CAISESEGLNTEAFF. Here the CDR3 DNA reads TGTGCCATCAGTGAGTCGGAGGGGTTGAACACTGAAGCTTTCTTT.

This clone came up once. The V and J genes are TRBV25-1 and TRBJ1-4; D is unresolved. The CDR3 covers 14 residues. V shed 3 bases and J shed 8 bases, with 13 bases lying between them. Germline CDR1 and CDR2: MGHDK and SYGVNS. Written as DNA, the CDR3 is TGTGCCAGCAGTGAGGAGGAGAAAGGGGAAAAACTGTTTTTT. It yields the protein CASSEEEKGEKLFF.

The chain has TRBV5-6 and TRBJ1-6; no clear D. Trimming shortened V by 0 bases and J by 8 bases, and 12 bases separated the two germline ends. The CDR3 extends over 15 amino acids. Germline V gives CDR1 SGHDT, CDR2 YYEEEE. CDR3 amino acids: CASSLELVIDSPLHF. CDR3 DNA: TGTGCCAGCAGCTTGGAGCTGGTAATCGATTCACCCCTCCACTTT.

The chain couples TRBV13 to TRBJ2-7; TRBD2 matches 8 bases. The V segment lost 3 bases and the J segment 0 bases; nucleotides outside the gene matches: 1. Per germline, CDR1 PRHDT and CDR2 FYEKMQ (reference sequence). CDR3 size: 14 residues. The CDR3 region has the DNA TGTGCCAGCAGCTTTAGCGGGACCTCCTACGAGCAGTACTTC. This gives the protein CASSFSGTSYEQYF.